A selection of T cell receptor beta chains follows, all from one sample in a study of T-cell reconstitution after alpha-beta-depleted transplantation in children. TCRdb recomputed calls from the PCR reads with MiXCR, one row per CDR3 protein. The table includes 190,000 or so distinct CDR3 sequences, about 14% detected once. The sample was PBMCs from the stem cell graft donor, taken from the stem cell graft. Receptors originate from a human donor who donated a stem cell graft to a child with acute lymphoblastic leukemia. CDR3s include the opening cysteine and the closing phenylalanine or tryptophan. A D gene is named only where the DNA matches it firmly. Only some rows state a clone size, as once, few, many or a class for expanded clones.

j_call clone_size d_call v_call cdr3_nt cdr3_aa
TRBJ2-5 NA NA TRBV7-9 TGTGCCAGCAGCTTACGAGGCAGGGACCAAGAGACCCAGTACTTC CASSLRGRDQETQYF
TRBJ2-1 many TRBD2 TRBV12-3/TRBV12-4 TGTGCCAGCAGTTTGAGTAGCGGGAGTTACAATGAGCAGTTCTTC CASSLSSGSYNEQFF
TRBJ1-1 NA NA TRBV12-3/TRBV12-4 TGTGCCAGCACCCCGGGCAGCATGAACACTGAAGCTTTCTTT CASTPGSMNTEAFF
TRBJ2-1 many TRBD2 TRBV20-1 TGCAGTGCTAGAATCGGCGCGGGAGTTAACAATGAGCAGTTCTTC CSARIGAGVNNEQFF
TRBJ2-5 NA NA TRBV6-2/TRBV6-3 TGTGCCAGCAGTTACTCGGGGGGGGCTGGGAAGACCCAGTACTTC CASSYSGGAGKTQYF
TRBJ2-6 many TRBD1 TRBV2 TGTGCCAGCAGTGGGACAGGGATATCCAGGGGGGCCAACGTCCTGACTTTC CASSGTGISRGANVLTF
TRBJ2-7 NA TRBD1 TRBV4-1 TGCGCCAGCAGCCAGTTTTGGACAGGGAACTACGAGCAGTACTTC CASSQFWTGNYEQYF
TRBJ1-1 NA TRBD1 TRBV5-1 TGCGCCAGCAGCTGGGGAAACCGGGACAGCTTGAACACTGAAGCTTTCTTT CASSWGNRDSLNTEAFF
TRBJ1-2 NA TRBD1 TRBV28 TGTGCCAGCAGTCCCGGGACAGGGGGCTATGGCTACACCTTC CASSPGTGGYGYTF
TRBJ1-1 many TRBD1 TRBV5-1 TGCGCCAGCAGCTTGTTGGGGGGACAGGTTAATCGGGAAGCTTTCTTT CASSLLGGQVNREAFF
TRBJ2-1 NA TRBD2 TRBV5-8 TGTGCCAGCAGCTTATGGGGGAGGGACAATGAGCAGTTCTTC CASSLWGRDNEQFF
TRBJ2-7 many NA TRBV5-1 TGCGCCAGCAGCTTAGTCGGGGCTTCCCCTTACGAGCAGTACTTC CASSLVGASPYEQYF
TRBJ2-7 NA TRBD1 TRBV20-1 TGCAGTGCTAGCACAGGGGGCTACGAGCAGTACTTC CSASTGGYEQYF
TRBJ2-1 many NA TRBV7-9 TGTGCCAGCAGCTCGCTAGGATCCGGGATAGGGTACAATGAGCAGTTCTTC CASSSLGSGIGYNEQFF
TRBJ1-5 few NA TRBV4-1 TGCGCCAGCAGCCAAAGCTGGGACGGAACCAATCAGCCCCAGCATTTT CASSQSWDGTNQPQHF
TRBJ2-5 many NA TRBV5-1 TGCGCCAGCAGCTTGGCAGGTCAACAAGAGACCCAGTACTTC CASSLAGQQETQYF
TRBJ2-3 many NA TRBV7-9 TGTGCCAGCAGCGGCCCGACCACAGATACGCAGTATTTT CASSGPTTDTQYF
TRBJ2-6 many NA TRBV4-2 TGTGCCAGCAGCCAAGCGTGGGGTGCCGGGGCCAACGTCCTGACTTTC CASSQAWGAGANVLTF
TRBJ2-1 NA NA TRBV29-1 TGCAGCGTTCTGGGGGGAGGGGGGGACAATGAGCAGTTCTTC CSVLGGGGDNEQFF
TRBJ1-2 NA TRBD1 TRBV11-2 TGTGCCAGCAGCTTACCGGGACAGGGGGCCCATGGCTACACCTTC CASSLPGQGAHGYTF
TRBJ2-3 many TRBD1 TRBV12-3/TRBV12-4 TGTGCCAGCAGTCCTTACAGGGGTGCAGATACGCAGTATTTT CASSPYRGADTQYF
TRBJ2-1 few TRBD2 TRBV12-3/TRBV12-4 TGTGCCAGCAGTTTGCTAGCGGGAGTAAATGAGCAGTTCTTC CASSLLAGVNEQFF
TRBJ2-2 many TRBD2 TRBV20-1 TGCAGTGCTACTAGCGGGAGTAGGACCGGGGAGCTGTTTTTT CSATSGSRTGELFF
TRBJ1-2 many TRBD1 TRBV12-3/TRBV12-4 TGTGCCAGCAGTTATGACAGGGACGGAAGCTATGGCTACACCTTC CASSYDRDGSYGYTF
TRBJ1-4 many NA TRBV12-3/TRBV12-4 TGTGCCAGCAGTGTCCCCCCAGGAGAAAAACTGTTTTTT CASSVPPGEKLFF
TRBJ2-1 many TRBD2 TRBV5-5 TGTGCCAGCAGCTTGGGCTCTTGGGGGGGAAGCTCCTACAATGAGCAGTTCTTC CASSLGSWGGSSYNEQFF
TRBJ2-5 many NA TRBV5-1 TGCGCCAGCAGCAGACGTTTAGGCACCGAGACCCAGTACTTC CASSRRLGTETQYF
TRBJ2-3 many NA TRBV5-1 TGCGCCAGCAGCCCCGCAGCGGACACAGATACGCAGTATTTT CASSPAADTDTQYF
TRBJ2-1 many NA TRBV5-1 TGCGCCAGCAGCTTGGATGGGGGAGTGGATGAGCAGTTCTTC CASSLDGGVDEQFF
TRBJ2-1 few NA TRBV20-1 TGCAGTGCTAGCGGGAAGGTTCCCTACAATGAGCAGTTCTTC CSASGKVPYNEQFF
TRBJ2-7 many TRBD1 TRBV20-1 TGCAGTGCTAGAGATTCTTGGACAGGGAGTATGGAGCAGTACTTC CSARDSWTGSMEQYF
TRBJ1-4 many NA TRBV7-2 TGTGCCACCACCGTAGGTTTTAATGAAAAACTGTTTTTT CATTVGFNEKLFF
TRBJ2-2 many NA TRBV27 TGTGCCAGCAGTTTAGACAGGTTGACCGGGGAGCTGTTTTTT CASSLDRLTGELFF
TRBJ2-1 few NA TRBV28 TGTGCCAGCAGTTTTCAAGGGATGCACAATGAGCAGTTCTTC CASSFQGMHNEQFF
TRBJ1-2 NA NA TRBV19 TGTGCCAGTAGACGGACAGTTAACTATGGCTACACCTTC CASRRTVNYGYTF
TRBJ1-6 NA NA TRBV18 TGTGCCAGCTCCCCTGGACAGATTAATTCACCCCTCCACTTT CASSPGQINSPLHF
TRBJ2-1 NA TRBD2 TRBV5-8 TGTGCCAGCAGCTTGGAAGGGACTAGCGGGAGTTACAATGAGCAGTTCTTC CASSLEGTSGSYNEQFF
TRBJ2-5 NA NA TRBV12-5 TGTGCTAGTGGTTTGGTACTGAAGGGCTCGTACCAAGAGACCCAGTACTTC CASGLVLKGSYQETQYF
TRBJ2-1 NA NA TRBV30 TGTGCCTGGAGTGTAGGGGGGACTCCTGACAATGAGCAGTTCTTC CAWSVGGTPDNEQFF
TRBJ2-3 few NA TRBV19 TGTGCCAGTAGTATAGTCTGGCTGGATACGCAGTATTTT CASSIVWLDTQYF
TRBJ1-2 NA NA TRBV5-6 TGTGCCAGCACGGACCGACAAGGGGCGTCTTTAAACTATGGCTACACCTTC CASTDRQGASLNYGYTF
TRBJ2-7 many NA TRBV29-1 TGCAGCGTTTTCGGGGGAGACAGGGCCTCCTACGAGCAGTACTTC CSVFGGDRASYEQYF
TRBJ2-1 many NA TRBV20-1 TGCAGTGCCCCCGTCGGCGGAGGCGAGGCCAATGAGCAGTTCTTC CSAPVGGGEANEQFF
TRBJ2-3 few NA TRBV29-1 TGCAGCGTTGGTAAAGATACGCAGTATTTT CSVGKDTQYF
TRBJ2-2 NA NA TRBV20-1 TGCAGTGCCCCCGGTGCCGGGGAGCTGTTTTTT CSAPGAGELFF
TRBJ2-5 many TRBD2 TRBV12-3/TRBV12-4 TGTGCCAGCAGTTTTTCCGCTAGCGGGAGTGAGACCCAGTACTTC CASSFSASGSETQYF
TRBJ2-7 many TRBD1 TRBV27 TGTGCCAGCAGTGCCCACAGGGGCTCAGAGACCTACGAGCAGTACTTC CASSAHRGSETYEQYF
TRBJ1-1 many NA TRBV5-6 TGTGCCAGCAGCTTGCCCGAAACTGAAGCTTTCTTT CASSLPETEAFF
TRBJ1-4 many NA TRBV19 TGTGCCAGTAGTGTCAACATTGCAACTAATGAAAAACTGTTTTTT CASSVNIATNEKLFF
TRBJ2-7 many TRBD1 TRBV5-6 TGTGCCAGCAGATACCGGGACAGGGGTCTCTACGAGCAGTACTTC CASRYRDRGLYEQYF
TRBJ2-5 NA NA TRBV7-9 TGTGCCAGCAGCGATGGGCCAGGGATAGAAGAGACCCAGTACTTC CASSDGPGIEETQYF
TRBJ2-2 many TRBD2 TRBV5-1 TGCGCCAGCAGCTTGCAGGCGGGAGTGAACACCGGGGAGCTGTTTTTT CASSLQAGVNTGELFF
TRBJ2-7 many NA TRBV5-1 TGCGCCAGCAGCTTGGCCTTGAGCGAGCAGTACTTC CASSLALSEQYF
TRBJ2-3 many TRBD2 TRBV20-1 TGCAGTGCTAGGGCCCATAGCGGGAGCACAGATACGCAGTATTTT CSARAHSGSTDTQYF
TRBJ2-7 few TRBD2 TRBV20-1 TGCAGTGCTCAACTCCGGACTAGCGGGAGCTCCGAGCAGTACTTC CSAQLRTSGSSEQYF